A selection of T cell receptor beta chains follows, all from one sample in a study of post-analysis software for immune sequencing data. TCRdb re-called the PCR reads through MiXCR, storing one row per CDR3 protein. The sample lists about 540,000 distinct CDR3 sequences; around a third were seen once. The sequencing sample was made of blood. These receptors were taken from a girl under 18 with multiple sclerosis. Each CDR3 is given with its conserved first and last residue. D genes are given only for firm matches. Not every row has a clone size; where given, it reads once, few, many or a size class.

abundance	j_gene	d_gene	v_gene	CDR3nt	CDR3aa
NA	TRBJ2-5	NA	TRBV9	TGTGCCAGCAGCGTAGCTCTCCAAGAGACCCAGTACTTC	CASSVALQETQYF
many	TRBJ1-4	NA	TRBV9	TGTGCCAGCAGCGTATCCGGTGAAAAACTGTTTTTT	CASSVSGEKLFF
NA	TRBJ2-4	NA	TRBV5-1	TGCGCCAGCAGCTTGGGAAGGGTAGGGAACATTCAGTACTTC	CASSLGRVGNIQYF
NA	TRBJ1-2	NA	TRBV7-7	TGTGCTAGCAGCCCCCGGTATGACCCCGGATATGACTACACCTTC	CASSPRYDPGYDYTF
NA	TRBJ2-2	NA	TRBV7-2	TGTGCCAGCAGCCCTAGTAGGCCGTTCAGTCAGAACACCGGGGAGCTGTTTTTT	CASSPSRPFSQNTGELFF
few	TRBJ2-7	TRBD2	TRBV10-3	TGTGCCATCAGTGTAGGACTAGCGGGGTACTACGAGCAGTACTTC	CAISVGLAGYYEQYF
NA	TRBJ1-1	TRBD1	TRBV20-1	TGCAGTGCTCCAGGACAGGGCGGAACCACTGAAGCTTTCTTT	CSAPGQGGTTEAFF
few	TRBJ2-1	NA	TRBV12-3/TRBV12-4	TGTGCCAGCAGTTTAATCGGGGGCCGCTACAATGAGCAGTTCTTC	CASSLIGGRYNEQFF
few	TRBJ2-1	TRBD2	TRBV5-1	TGCGCCAGCACGGCGGGGGGGAGTGGCAATGAGCAGTTCTTC	CASTAGGSGNEQFF
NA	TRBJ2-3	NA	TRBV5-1	TGCGCCAGCAGCGTTTTGACAGGCGCCAGCACAGATACGCAGTATTTT	CASSVLTGASTDTQYF
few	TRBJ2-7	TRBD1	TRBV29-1	TGCAGCGTGGAGGGGACAGGGTCCCCCACCGAGCAGTACTTC	CSVEGTGSPTEQYF
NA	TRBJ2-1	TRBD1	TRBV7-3	TGTGCCAGCAGCGCAATGCTATCGACAGGGGGGAATGAGCAGTTCTTC	CASSAMLSTGGNEQFF
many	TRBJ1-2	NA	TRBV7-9	TGTGCCAGCAGCCGGGACACCAACTATGGCTACACCTTC	CASSRDTNYGYTF
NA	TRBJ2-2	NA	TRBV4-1	TGCGCCAGCAGCCAAGTACGTCCCGGGGAGCTGTTTTTT	CASSQVRPGELFF
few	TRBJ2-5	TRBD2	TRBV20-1	TGCAGTGCTAGAGAGCGGGGGGAGTACCAAGAGACCCAGTACTTC	CSARERGEYQETQYF
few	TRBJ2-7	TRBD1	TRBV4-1	TGCGCCAGCAGCTATTCCGGGACAGGGGGCTACGACGAGCAGTACTTC	CASSYSGTGGYDEQYF
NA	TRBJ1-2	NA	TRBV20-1	TGCAGTGCTAGAGATCCGGAAGTCTATGGCTACACCTTC	CSARDPEVYGYTF
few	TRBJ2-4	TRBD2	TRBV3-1	TGTGCCAGCAGCCAAGGCCCTAGCGGGGGTCGGTGGAACATTCAGTACTTC	CASSQGPSGGRWNIQYF
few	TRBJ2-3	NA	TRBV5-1	TGCGCCAGCAGCTTGGTTCCTTTCGATACGCAGTATTTT	CASSLVPFDTQYF
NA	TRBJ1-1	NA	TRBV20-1	TGCAGTGCTAGGGACAATATGAACACTGAAGCTTTCTTT	CSARDNMNTEAFF
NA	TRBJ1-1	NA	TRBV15	TGTGCCACCAGCAGAGACCGTTGGGGGTTTACCGAAGCTTTCTTT	CATSRDRWGFTEAFF
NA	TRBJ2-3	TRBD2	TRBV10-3	TGTGCCATCAGTGAGTCGACAGCGGGGGCAAGCACAGATACGCAGTATTTT	CAISESTAGASTDTQYF
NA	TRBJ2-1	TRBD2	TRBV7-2	TGTGCCAGCAGTCGATATAGCGGGGGACCATACAATGAGCAGTTCTTC	CASSRYSGGPYNEQFF
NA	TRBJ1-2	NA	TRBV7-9	TGTGCCAGCAGCTTAGGTACGCCCCAACGCGGTGGCTACACCTTC	CASSLGTPQRGGYTF
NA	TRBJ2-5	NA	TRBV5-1	TGCGCCAGCAGCTTCAATCAGGGACGCGAGACCCAGTACTTC	CASSFNQGRETQYF
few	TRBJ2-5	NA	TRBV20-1	TGCAGTGCCCCCACAACCAAAGAGACCCAGTACTTC	CSAPTTKETQYF
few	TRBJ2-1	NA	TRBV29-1	NA	CSVAWGAGWFF
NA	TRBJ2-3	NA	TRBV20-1	TGCAGGGCCAGGCAGGCTAACGGGGATACGCAGTATTTT	CRARQANGDTQYF
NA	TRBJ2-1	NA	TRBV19	TGTGCCAGTAGTACCGGACTGAGCTCCTACAATGAGCAGTTCTTC	CASSTGLSSYNEQFF
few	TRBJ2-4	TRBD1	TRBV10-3	TGTGCCATCAGTGAGTCTGGACAGGGAAACCTTCTTTCTCAGTACTTC	CAISESGQGNLLSQYF
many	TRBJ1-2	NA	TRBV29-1	TGCAGCGGCCTCATGGGCCTTGGCTACACCTTC	CSGLMGLGYTF
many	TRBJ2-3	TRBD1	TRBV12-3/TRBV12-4	TGTGCCAGCACCGTGGACAGGGGCACAGATACGCAGTATTTT	CASTVDRGTDTQYF
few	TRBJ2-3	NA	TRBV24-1	TGTGCCACCAGTGAGGCCAGGGTAGGGACAGATACGCAGTATTTT	CATSEARVGTDTQYF
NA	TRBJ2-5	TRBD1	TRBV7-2	TGTGCCAGCAGCTTATTGGACAGGGGTTTGGGCCGGTCACAGACCCAGTACTTC	CASSLLDRGLGRSQTQYF
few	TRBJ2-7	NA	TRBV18	TGTGCCAGCTCACCGCCCCTAGCGAATAGGTACGAGCAGTACTTC	CASSPPLANRYEQYF
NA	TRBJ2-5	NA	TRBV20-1	TGCAGTGCTGGGGACACCAACCAAGAGACCCAGTACTTC	CSAGDTNQETQYF